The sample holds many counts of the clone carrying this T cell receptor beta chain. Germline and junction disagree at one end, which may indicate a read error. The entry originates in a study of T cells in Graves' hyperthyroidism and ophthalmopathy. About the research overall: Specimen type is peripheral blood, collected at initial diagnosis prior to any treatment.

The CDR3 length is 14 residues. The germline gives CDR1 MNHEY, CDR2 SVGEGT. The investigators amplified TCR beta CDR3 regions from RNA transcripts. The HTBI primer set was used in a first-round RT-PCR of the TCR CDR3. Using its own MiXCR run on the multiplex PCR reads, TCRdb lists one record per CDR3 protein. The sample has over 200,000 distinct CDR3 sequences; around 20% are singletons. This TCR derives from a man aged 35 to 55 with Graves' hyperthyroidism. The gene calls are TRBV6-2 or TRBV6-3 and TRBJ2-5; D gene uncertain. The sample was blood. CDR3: CASSYSGQQETQYF. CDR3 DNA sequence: TGTGCCAGCAGCTACTCCGGGCAGCAAGAGACCCAGTACTTC.